Shown below are 6 T cell receptor beta chains from a single sample sequenced in a study of CD8 T cells in Susac syndrome. Reverse transcription of about 0.45 to 1 ug RNA was carried out with random hexamers. TCRdb independently ran MiXCR on the immunoSEQ multiplex PCR reads; one entry per CDR3 protein. The sample shows roughly 150,000 distinct CDR3 sequences, about 95% of them seen only once. The sample comprised CD8+ T cells from PBMCs. These receptors came from a human donor with Susac syndrome.

The chain has TRBV29-1 and TRBJ2-2, with D maybe TRBD2 (6 bases). The V end lost 6 bases, the J end lost 3 bases, and 11 bases lay between the germline ends. In germline, CDR1 is SQVTM, CDR2 ANQGSEA. The CDR3 has 13 amino acids. The CDR3 DNA follows: TGCAGCGTATGGGGGGTTGACACCGGGGAGCTGTTTTTT. Protein: CSVWGVDTGELFF.

The chain is built from TRBV12-3 or TRBV12-4 and TRBJ2-7; 7 bases map to TRBD2. V lost 5 bases to trimming and J lost 1 base; unmatched junction nucleotides: 8. This CDR3 is built from 15 residues. The CDR3 coding sequence is TGTGCCAGCAGTCCACCCGGGGGAGGGTCCTACGAGCAGTACTTC. This codes for CASSPPGGGSYEQYF.

The DNA for the CDR3 is TGTGCCAGCACCCGATCAGATAGCAATCAGCCCCAGCATTTT. Translation: CASTRSDSNQPQHF. The V and J genes are TRBV12-3 or TRBV12-4 and TRBJ1-5; D gene unclear. Trimming stripped 7 bases from V and 0 bases from J, with 10 bases between. The CDR3 totals 14 residues.

The J gene is TRBJ1-5, the V gene TRBV18; D not resolved. Germline V gives CDR1 KGHSH, CDR2 LQKENI. The CDR3 totals 13 residues. V was trimmed by 2 bases and J by 3 bases, leaving 5 bases between them. DNA for the CDR3: TGTGCCAGCTCACCAGAGGCCAATCAGCCCCAGCATTTT. Protein product: CASSPEANQPQHF.

The chain combines TRBV6-5 with TRBJ1-5; tentative D call: TRBD1 (6 bases). The CDR3 is 14 amino acids. Trimming removed 0 bases at V and 5 bases at J, with 8 bases between. The germline CDR1 and CDR2 sequences are MNHEY and SVGAGI. In DNA form, the CDR3 reads TGTGCCAGCAGTTACTCGGCAGGGGATCAGCCCCAGCATTTT. This translates into CASSYSAGDQPQHF.

The chain combines TRBV25-1 with TRBJ2-2; TRBD1 matches 7 bases. The CDR3 has 13 amino acids. Germline assignment: CDR1 MGHDK and CDR2 SYGVNS. With 8 bases clipped from V and 5 bases from J, the junction kept 5 bases outside the gene matches. The DNA of the CDR3 is TGTGCCAGCGTTACAGGGGAGACCGGGGAGCTGTTTTTT. Its translation: CASVTGETGELFF.